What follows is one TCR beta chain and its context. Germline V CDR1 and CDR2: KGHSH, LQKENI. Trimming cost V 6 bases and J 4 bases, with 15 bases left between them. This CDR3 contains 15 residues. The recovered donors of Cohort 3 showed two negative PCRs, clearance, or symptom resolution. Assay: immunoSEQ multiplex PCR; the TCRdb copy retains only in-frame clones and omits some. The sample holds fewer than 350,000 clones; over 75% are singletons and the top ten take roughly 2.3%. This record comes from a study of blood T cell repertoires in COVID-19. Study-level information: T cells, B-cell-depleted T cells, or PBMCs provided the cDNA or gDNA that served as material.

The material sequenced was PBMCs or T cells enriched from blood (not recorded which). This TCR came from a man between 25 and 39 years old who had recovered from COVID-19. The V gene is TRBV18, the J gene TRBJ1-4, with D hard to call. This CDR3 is CASSLLERGNEKLFF. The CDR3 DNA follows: TGTGCCAGCTCGCTTCTAGAGCGGGGTAATGAAAAACTGTTTTTT.